This is a list of T cell receptor beta chains from one sample in a study of T cells in Graves' hyperthyroidism and ophthalmopathy. TCRdb reprocessed the multiplex PCR reads via MiXCR and lists one record per CDR3 protein. Of 550,000 to 600,000 distinct CDR3 sequences in the sample, around 15% were seen once. The sequenced material came from blood. The origin of the receptors is a woman between 18 and 29 years old with Graves' hyperthyroidism. Each CDR3 is given with its conserved first and last residue. Fields, in order: D gene, V gene, J gene, clone size, CDR3 protein, CDR3 DNA. D genes are given only for firm matches. Clone size is not always given. Where it is, it says once, few, many or a class for expanded clones.

d_call: .; v_call: TRBV12-3/TRBV12-4; j_call: TRBJ2-1; clone_size: many; cdr3_aa: CASWFGGLNEQFF; cdr3_nt: TGTGCCAGCTGGTTCGGGGGGCTCAATGAGCAGTTCTTC
d_call: .; v_call: TRBV5-1; j_call: TRBJ2-7; clone_size: many; cdr3_aa: CASSLVQGRAYEQYF; cdr3_nt: TGCGCCAGCAGCTTGGTACAGGGTAGGGCCTACGAGCAGTACTTC
d_call: .; v_call: TRBV12-3/TRBV12-4; j_call: TRBJ2-5; clone_size: many; cdr3_aa: CASSFSASYSETQYF; cdr3_nt: TGTGCCAGCAGTTTTTCGGCTAGTTACAGTGAGACCCAGTACTTC
d_call: TRBD2; v_call: TRBV2; j_call: TRBJ2-2; clone_size: .; cdr3_aa: CASSEVELAGGVGELFF; cdr3_nt: TGTGCCAGCAGTGAAGTGGAACTAGCGGGTGGAGTCGGGGAGCTGTTTTTT
d_call: .; v_call: TRBV12-3/TRBV12-4; j_call: TRBJ2-3; clone_size: many; cdr3_aa: CASSLFAGLTDTQYF; cdr3_nt: TGTGCCAGCAGTTTATTCGCGGGGCTCACAGATACGCAGTATTTT
d_call: TRBD2; v_call: TRBV28; j_call: TRBJ2-5; clone_size: many; cdr3_aa: CASTPAGIMETQYF; cdr3_nt: TGTGCCAGCACCCCAGCGGGAATAATGGAGACCCAGTACTTC
d_call: .; v_call: TRBV7-9; j_call: TRBJ2-7; clone_size: many; cdr3_aa: CASSSWSAYSYEQYF; cdr3_nt: TGTGCCAGCAGCTCGTGGTCCGCTTACTCCTACGAGCAGTACTTC
d_call: .; v_call: TRBV19; j_call: TRBJ2-2; clone_size: many; cdr3_aa: CASRRQIAENTGELFF; cdr3_nt: TGTGCCAGTAGAAGGCAGATAGCGGAAAACACCGGGGAGCTGTTTTTT
d_call: .; v_call: TRBV15; j_call: TRBJ2-5; clone_size: many; cdr3_aa: CATSRDRAEETQYF; cdr3_nt: TGTGCCACCAGCAGAGATCGGGCGGAAGAGACCCAGTACTTC
d_call: .; v_call: TRBV27; j_call: TRBJ1-1; clone_size: many; cdr3_aa: CASSFSVSLAGAEAFF; cdr3_nt: TGTGCCAGCAGTTTCTCGGTCTCGCTTGCGGGTGCTGAAGCTTTCTTT
d_call: .; v_call: TRBV27; j_call: TRBJ1-2; clone_size: many; cdr3_aa: CASSFRDVRGGYTF; cdr3_nt: TGTGCCAGCAGTTTCCGGGACGTGCGGGGTGGCTACACCTTC
d_call: .; v_call: TRBV6-5; j_call: TRBJ1-4; clone_size: few; cdr3_aa: CASSYSGGGNEKLFF; cdr3_nt: TGTGCCAGCAGTTACTCCGGGGGAGGAAATGAAAAACTGTTTTTT
d_call: .; v_call: TRBV6-1; j_call: TRBJ2-2; clone_size: many; cdr3_aa: CASSLTANTGELFF; cdr3_nt: TGTGCCAGCAGCTTGACAGCGAACACCGGGGAGCTGTTTTTT